This T cell receptor beta chain was observed in a study of siplizumab effects on memory and regulatory T cells. Findings and caveats of the study: Under siplizumab, an average around 66% of mappable alloreactive CD4+ clones were Treg-derived, compared with around 25% in controls.

Points on this clone: Antigen specificity is unknown.

V lost 0 bases and J lost 7, with 6 bases in between. Germline CDR1 GTSNPN, CDR2 SVGIG (reference sequence). The CDR3 runs 11 residues. The table came from immunoSEQ multiplex PCR; TCRdb's copy has only in-frame clones and leaves some out. The sample carries about 100,000 clones, 90% to 95% recorded once. V gene TRBV30 combines with J gene TRBJ1-1; D is unresolved. The sample consisted of Tregs sorted from blood. The sequence was obtained from a human donor in good health. The CDR3 is CAWSVRNEAFF. For the CDR3, the DNA is TGTGCCTGGAGTGTGAGGAATGAAGCTTTCTTT.